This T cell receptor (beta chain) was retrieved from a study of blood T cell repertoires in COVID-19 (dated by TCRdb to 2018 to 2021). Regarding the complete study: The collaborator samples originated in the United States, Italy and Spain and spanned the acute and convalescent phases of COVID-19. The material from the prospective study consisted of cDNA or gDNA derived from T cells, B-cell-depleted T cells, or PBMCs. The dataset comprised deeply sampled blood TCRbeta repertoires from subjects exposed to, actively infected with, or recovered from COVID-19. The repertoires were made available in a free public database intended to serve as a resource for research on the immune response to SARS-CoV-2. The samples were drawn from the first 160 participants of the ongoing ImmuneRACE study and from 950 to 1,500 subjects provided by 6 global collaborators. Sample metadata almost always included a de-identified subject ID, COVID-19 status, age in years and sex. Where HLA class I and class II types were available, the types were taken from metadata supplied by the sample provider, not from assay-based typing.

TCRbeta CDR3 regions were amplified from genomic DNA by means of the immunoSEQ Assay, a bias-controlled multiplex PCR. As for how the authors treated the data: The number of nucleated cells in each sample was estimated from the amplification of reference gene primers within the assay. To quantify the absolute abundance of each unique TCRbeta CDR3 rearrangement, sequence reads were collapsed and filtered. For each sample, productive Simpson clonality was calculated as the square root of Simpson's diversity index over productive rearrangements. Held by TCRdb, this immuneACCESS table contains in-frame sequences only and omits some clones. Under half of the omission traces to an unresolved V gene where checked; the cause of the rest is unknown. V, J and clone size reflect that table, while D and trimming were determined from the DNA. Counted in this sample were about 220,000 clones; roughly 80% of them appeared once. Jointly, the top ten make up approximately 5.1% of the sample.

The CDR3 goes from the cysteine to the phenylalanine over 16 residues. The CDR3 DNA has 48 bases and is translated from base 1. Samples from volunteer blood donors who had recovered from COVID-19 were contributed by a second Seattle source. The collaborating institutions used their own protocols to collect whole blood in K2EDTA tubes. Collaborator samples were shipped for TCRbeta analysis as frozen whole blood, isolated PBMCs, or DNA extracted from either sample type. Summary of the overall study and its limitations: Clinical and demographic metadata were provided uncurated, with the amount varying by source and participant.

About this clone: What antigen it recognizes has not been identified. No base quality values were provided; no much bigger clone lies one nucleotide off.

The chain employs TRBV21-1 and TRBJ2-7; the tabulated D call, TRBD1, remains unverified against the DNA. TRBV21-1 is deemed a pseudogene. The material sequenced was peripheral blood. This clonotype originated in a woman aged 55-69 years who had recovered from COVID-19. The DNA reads TGTGCCAGCAGCAAAGTGGGCCGGGACAGGCTCTACGAGCAGTACTTC. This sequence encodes CASSKVGRDRLYEQYF.